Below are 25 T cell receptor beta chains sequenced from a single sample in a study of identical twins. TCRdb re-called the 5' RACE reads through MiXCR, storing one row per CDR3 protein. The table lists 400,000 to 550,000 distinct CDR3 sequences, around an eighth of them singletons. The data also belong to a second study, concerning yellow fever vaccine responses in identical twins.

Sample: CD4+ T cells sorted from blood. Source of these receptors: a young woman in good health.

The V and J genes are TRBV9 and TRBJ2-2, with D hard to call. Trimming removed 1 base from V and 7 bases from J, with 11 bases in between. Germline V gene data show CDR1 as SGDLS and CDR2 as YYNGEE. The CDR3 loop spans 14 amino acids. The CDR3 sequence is CASSVRYWSGELFF. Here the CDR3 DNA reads TGTGCCAGCAGCGTACGATACTGGAGCGGGGAGCTGTTTTTT.

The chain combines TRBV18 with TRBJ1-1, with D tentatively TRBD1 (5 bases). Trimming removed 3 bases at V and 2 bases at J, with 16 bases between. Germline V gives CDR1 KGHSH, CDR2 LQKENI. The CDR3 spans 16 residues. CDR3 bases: TGTGCCAGCTCACCGTCGCGGGGCATTGGAAACACTGAAGCTTTCTTT. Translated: CASSPSRGIGNTEAFF.

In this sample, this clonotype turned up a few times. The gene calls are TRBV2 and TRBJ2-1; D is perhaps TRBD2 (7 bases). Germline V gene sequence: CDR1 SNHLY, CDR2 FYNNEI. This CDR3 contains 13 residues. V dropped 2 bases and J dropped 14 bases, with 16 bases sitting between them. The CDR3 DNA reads TGTGCCAGCAGTGAAAGTCTAGCGGAGGGGGAGTTCTTC. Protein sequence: CASSESLAEGEFF.

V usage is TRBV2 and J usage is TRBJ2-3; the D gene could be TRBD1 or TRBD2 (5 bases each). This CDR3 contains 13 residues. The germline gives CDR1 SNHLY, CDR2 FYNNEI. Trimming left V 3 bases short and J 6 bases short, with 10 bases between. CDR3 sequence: CASSEGEWDTQYF. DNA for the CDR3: TGTGCCAGCAGTGAGGGGGAATGGGATACGCAGTATTTT.

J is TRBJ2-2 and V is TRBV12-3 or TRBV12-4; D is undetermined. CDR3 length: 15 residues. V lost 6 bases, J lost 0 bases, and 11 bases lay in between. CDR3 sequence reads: CASSPRWANTGELFF. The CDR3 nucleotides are TGTGCCAGCAGCCCAAGGTGGGCGAACACCGGGGAGCTGTTTTTT.

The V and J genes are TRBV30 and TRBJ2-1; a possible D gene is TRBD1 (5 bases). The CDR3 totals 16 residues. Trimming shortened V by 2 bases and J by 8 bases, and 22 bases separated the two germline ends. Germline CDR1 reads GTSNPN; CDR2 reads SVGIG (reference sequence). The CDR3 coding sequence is TGTGCCTGGAGTCCGTACGACCCGCAGGGTCATGATGAGCAGTTCTTC. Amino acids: CAWSPYDPQGHDEQFF.

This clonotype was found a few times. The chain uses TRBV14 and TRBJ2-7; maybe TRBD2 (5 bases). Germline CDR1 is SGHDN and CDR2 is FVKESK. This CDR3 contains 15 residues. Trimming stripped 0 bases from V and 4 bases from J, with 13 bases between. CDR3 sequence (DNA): TGTGCCAGCAGCCAAGATTACGGGGATCGTTACGAGCAGTACTTC. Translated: CASSQDYGDRYEQYF.

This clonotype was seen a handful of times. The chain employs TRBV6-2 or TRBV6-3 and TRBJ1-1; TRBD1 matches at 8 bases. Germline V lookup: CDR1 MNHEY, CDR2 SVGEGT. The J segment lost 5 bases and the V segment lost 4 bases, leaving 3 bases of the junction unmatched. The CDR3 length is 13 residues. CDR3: CASSFRGRTEAFF. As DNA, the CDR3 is TGTGCCAGCAGTTTCAGGGGGCGGACTGAAGCTTTCTTT.

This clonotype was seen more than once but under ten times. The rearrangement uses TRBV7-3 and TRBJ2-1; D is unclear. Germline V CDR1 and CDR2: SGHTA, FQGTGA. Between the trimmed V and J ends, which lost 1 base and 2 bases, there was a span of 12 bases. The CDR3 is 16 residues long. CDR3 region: CASSLRARITYNEQFF. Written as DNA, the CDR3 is TGTGCCAGCAGCTTAAGGGCCAGGATTACCTACAATGAGCAGTTCTTC.

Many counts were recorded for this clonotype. The CDR3 spells CASRIGEDTQYF. CDR3 in DNA: TGTGCCAGCAGGATTGGGGAAGATACGCAGTATTTT. The V call is TRBV12-3 or TRBV12-4, the J call TRBJ2-3, with no clear D. This CDR3 spans 12 amino acids. Trimming left V 6 bases short and J 5 bases short, with 9 bases between.

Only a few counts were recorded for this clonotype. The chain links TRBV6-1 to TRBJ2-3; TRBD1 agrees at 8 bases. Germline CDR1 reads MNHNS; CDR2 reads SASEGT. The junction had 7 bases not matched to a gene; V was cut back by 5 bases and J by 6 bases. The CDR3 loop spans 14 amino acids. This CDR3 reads CASSTTGGADTQYF. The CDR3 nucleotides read TGTGCCAGCAGTACCACAGGGGGAGCGGATACGCAGTATTTT.

CDR3 sequence reads: CASMGMLASGYNEQFF. The CDR3 DNA reads as TGTGCCAGCATGGGTATGCTGGCTAGCGGCTACAATGAGCAGTTCTTC. The genes are TRBV6-1 and TRBJ2-1; 7 bases map to TRBD2. Germline-derived CDR1 and CDR2 are MNHNS and SASEGT. This CDR3 region has 16 residues. Trimming at V came to 7 bases and at J to 3 bases, leaving 12 bases not matched to a gene.

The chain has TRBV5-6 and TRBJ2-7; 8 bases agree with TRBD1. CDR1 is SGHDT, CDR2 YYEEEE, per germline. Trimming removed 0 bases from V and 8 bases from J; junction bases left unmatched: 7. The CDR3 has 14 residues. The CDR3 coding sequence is TGTGCCAGCAGCTTGGGACAGGGGACGAGTCAGCAGTACTTC. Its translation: CASSLGQGTSQQYF.

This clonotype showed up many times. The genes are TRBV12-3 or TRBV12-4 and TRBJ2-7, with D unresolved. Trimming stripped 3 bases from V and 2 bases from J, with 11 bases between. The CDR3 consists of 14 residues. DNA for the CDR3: TGTGCCAGCAGTTTCGTGGGGAAAACCTACGAGCAGTACTTC. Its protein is CASSFVGKTYEQYF.

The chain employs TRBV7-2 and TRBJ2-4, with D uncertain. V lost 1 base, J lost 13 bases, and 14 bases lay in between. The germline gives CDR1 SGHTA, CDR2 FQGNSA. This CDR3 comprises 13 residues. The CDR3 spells CASSLVEPTTQYF. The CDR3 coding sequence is TGTGCCAGCAGCTTAGTTGAGCCCACTACACAGTACTTC.

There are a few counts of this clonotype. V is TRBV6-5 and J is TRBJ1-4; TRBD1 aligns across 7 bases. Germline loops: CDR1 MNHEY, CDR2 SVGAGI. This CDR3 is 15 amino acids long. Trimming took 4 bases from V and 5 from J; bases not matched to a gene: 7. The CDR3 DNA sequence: TGTGCCAGCAGTTCCCGACAGGGCGCCAATGAAAAACTGTTTTTT. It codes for CASSSRQGANEKLFF.

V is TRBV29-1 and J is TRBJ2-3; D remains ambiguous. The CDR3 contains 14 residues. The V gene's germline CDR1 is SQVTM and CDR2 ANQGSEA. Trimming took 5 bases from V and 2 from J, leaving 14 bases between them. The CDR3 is CSVRKGLATDTQYF. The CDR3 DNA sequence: TGCAGCGTTAGAAAAGGGTTGGCCACAGATACGCAGTATTTT.

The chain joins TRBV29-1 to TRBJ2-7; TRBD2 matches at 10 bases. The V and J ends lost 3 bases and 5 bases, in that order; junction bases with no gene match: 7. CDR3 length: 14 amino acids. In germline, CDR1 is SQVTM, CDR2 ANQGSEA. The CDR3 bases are TGCAGCGTTGATGGGCTAGCGGGAGACAACGAGCAGTACTTC. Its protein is CSVDGLAGDNEQYF.

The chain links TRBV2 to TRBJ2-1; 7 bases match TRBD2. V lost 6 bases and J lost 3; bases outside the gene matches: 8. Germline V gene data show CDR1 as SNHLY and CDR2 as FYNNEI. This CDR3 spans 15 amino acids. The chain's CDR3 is CASRSLADNYNEQFF. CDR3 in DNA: TGTGCCAGCAGAAGTCTAGCGGACAACTACAATGAGCAGTTCTTC.

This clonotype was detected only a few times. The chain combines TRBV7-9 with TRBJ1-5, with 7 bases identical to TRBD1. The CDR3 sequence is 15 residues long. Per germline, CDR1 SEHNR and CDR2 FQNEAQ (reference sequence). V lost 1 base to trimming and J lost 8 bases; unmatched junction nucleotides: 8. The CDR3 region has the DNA TGTGCCAGCAGCTTAGAAGGGACAGCGGGGGAGCCCCAGCATTTT. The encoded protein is CASSLEGTAGEPQHF. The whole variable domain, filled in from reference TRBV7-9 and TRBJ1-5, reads DTGVSQNPRHKITKRGQNVTFRCDPISEHNRLYWYRQTLGQGPEFLTYFQNEAQLEKSRLLSDRFSAERPKGSFSTLEIQRTEQGDSAMYLCASSLEGTAGEPQHFGDGTRLSIL.

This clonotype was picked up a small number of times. In nucleotides, the CDR3 is TGTGCCACCAGCAGACCAATACCCGGCGAGCAGTACTTC. Protein: CATSRPIPGEQYF. The chain is built from TRBV15 and TRBJ2-7, with D unclear. This CDR3 is built from 13 residues. Trimming took off 2 bases at V and 6 bases at J, with 11 bases between the two ends. Germline CDR1 LNHNV, CDR2 YYDKDF (reference sequence).

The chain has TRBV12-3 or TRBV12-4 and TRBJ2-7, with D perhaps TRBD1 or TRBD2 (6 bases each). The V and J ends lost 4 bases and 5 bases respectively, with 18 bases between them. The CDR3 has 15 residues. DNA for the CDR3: TGTGCCAGCAGTTGGGGGGCTAGACAGGCCCACGAGCAGTACTTC. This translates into CASSWGARQAHEQYF.

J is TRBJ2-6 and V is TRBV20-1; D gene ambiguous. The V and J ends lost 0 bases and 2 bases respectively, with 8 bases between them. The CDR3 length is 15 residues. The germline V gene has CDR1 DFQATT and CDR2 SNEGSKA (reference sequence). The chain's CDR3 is CSARDTVAGANVLTF. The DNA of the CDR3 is TGCAGTGCTAGAGATACGGTGGCTGGGGCCAACGTCCTGACTTTC.

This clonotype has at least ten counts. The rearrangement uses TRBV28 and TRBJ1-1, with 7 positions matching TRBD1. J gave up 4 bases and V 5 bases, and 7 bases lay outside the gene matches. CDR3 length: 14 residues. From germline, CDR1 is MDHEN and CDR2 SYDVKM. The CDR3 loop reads CASSPTGVGTEAFF. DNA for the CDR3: TGTGCCAGCAGTCCCACAGGGGTTGGCACTGAAGCTTTCTTT.

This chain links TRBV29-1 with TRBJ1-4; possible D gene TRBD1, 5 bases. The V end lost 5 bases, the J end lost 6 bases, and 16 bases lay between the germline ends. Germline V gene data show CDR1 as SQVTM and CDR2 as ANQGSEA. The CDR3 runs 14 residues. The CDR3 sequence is CSVHSREGHEKLFF. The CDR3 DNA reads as TGCAGCGTTCACAGCCGCGAGGGACATGAAAAACTGTTTTTT. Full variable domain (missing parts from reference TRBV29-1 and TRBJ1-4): SAVISQKPSRDICQRGTSLTIQCQVDSQVTMMFWYRQQPGQSLTLIATANQGSEATYESGFVIDKFPISRPNLTFSTLTVSNMSPEDSSIYLCSVHSREGHEKLFFGSGTQLSVL.